Presented here are 9 T cell receptor beta chains from one specimen sequenced in a study of T cells after yellow fever vaccination (dated by TCRdb to about 2019). The sample's treatment or condition label, decoded: live attenuated yellow fever vaccine strain. Library preparation employed 5' RACE. Instrument used: Illumina HiSeq 2500. In TCRdb, the public reads were trimmed at Q25 with fastp and aligned with MiXCR, with productive beta chains retained. Under each unique CDR3 protein, matching rows form one entry showing the most common genes and DNA. The sample profile shows around 160,000 distinct CDR3 sequences; almost 7% of them were found once. The biggest ten clones account for 2.5% to 3% of the sample. Sequencing was performed on CD4+ T cells sorted from PBMCs, taken 5 days after the first yellow fever vaccination. The receptors come from a man between 18 and 29 years old who received the YFV17D yellow fever vaccine.

This sequence joins TRBV2 and TRBJ1-1; D remains ambiguous. Germline assignment: CDR1 SNHLY and CDR2 FYNNEI. This CDR3 is 15 amino acids long. V shed 7 bases and J shed 1 base, with 16 bases lying between them. As DNA, the CDR3 is TGTGCCAGCAACGCTCCGGGGAATCCGAACACTGAAGCTTTCTTT. Translating it yields CASNAPGNPNTEAFF.

This clonotype showed up many times. V usage is TRBV7-2 and J usage is TRBJ1-3; 7 nucleotides align to TRBD1. The junction had 2 bases not matched to a gene; V was cut back by 5 bases and J by 1 base. Germline V gives CDR1 SGHTA, CDR2 FQGNSA. The length of the CDR3 is 14 residues. CDR3 in DNA: TGTGCCAGCAGCGACAGGGCTTCTGGAAACACCATATATTTT. It yields the protein CASSDRASGNTIYF.

This clonotype was recorded at least ten times. The rearrangement joins TRBV29-1 to TRBJ2-5, with a weak D call TRBD1 (5 bases). CDR3 length equals 12 residues. Germline CDR1 is SQVTM and CDR2 is ANQGSEA. Trimming removed 4 bases at V and 4 bases at J, with 10 bases between. CDR3 residues: CSVADRGETQYF. As DNA, the CDR3 is TGCAGCGTTGCCGACAGAGGAGAGACCCAGTACTTC.

V gene TRBV5-4 combines with J gene TRBJ1-2; D may be TRBD1 (6 bases). V lost 4 bases, J lost 8 bases, and 21 bases lay in between. The CDR3 is 15 residues long. The germline gives CDR1 SGHNT, CDR2 YYREEE (reference sequence). As DNA, the CDR3 is TGTGCCAGCAGCGACCACTATGGGGGGCTTCGGGGCTACACCTTC. It translates to CASSDHYGGLRGYTF.

At least ten counts were recorded for this clonotype. The chain has TRBV20-1 and TRBJ1-1; 7 bases fit TRBD1. CDR1 and CDR2 from the germline V gene are DFQATT and SNEGSKA (reference sequence). V shed 6 bases, J shed 0 bases, and the junction held 10 bases outside the gene matches. The CDR3 has 15 residues. The CDR3, as DNA: TGCAGTGCCCCCGAGGCGGACAGGCTGAACACTGAAGCTTTCTTT. Translating gives CSAPEADRLNTEAFF.

This clonotype was seen at least ten times. The chain recombines TRBV20-1 with TRBJ1-5; 11 bases agree with TRBD1. The CDR3 has 17 residues. V lost 5 bases, J lost 9 bases, and 18 bases stayed unmatched. Germline CDR1 reads DFQATT; CDR2 reads SNEGSKA (reference sequence). The CDR3 DNA reads as TGCAGTGCTCGGTTTGGTGTTTGGGGACAGGGGGTCCCGCCCCAGCATTTT. It is translated as CSARFGVWGQGVPPQHF.

This clonotype was counted many times. The chain uses TRBV7-3 and TRBJ2-2, with D uncertain. V gave up 5 bases and J gave up 2 bases, with 9 bases separating them. The germline V gene has CDR1 SGHTA and CDR2 FQGTGA. CDR3 length: 14 residues. The CDR3 nucleotides are TGTGCCAGCAGCCCACCCGGAAACACCGGGGAGCTGTTTTTT. It is translated as CASSPPGNTGELFF. Filled out from reference TRBV7-3 and TRBJ2-2, the complete variable domain reads GAGVSQTPSNKVTEKGKYVELRCDPISGHTALYWYRQSLGQGPEFLIYFQGTGAADDSGLPNDRFFAVRPEGSVSTLKIQRTERGDSAVYLCASSPPGNTGELFFGEGSRLTVL.

In its sample, this clonotype was seen many times. The chain uses TRBV7-2 and TRBJ2-1; D is unresolved. The germline CDR1 and CDR2 sequences are SGHTA and FQGNSA. V gave up 5 bases and J gave up 1 base, with 3 bases separating them. CDR3 length: 12 residues. The CDR3, as DNA: TGTGCCAGCAGCGTTTCCTACAATGAGCAGTTCTTC. The encoded protein is CASSVSYNEQFF.

This chain links TRBV12-3 or TRBV12-4 with TRBJ1-2; D gene ambiguous. The CDR3 covers 13 residues. Trimming pared 6 bases from V and 6 bases from J, leaving 14 bases between. CDR3 residues: CASRAPGTHGYTF. The CDR3 DNA follows: TGTGCCAGCAGAGCTCCCGGCACGCATGGCTACACCTTC.